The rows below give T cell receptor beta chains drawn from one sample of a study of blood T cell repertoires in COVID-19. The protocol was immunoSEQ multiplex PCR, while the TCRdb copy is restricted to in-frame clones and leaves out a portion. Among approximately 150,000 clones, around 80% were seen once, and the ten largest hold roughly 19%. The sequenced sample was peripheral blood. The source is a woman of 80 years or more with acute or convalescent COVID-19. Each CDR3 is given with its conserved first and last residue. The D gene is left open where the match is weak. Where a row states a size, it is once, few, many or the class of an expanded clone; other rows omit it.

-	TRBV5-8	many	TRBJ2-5	CASSLMAGVPQETQYF	TGTGCCAGCAGCTTGATGGCCGGGGTCCCACAAGAGACCCAGTACTTC
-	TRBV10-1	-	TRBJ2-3	CASSDLAGDTQYF	TGCGCCAGCAGTGACCTGGCAGGAGATACGCAGTATTTT
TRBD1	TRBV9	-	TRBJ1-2	CASTEDRGRLNGYTF	TGTGCCAGCACCGAGGACAGGGGGCGGCTGAATGGCTACACCTTC
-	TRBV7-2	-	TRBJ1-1	CASSVDSDTEAFF	TGTGCCAGCAGCGTTGACAGCGACACTGAAGCTTTCTTT
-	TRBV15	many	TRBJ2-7	CATSRDLGGEQYF	TGTGCCACCAGCAGAGATCTAGGGGGCGAGCAGTACTTC
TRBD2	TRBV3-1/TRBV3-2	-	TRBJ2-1	CASSQPRASGLSSYNEQFF	TGTGCCAGCAGCCAACCAAGGGCTAGCGGACTGAGCTCCTACAATGAGCAGTTCTTC
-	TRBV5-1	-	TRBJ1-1	CASSSTGNTEAFF	TGCGCCAGCAGCTCCACAGGCAACACTGAAGCTTTCTTT
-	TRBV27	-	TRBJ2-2	CASSHGKGPGELFF	TGTGCCAGCAGTCACGGAAAGGGGCCCGGGGAGCTGTTTTTT
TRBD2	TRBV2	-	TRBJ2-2	CASSVALAGTGELFF	TGTGCCAGCAGTGTTGCCCTAGCGGGAACCGGGGAGCTGTTTTTT
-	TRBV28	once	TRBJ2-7	CASGAREQYF	TGTGCCAGCGGTGCTCGGGAGCAGTACTTC
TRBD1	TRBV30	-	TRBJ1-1	CAWSVPTTGLITEAFF	TGTGCCTGGAGTGTCCCGACGACAGGGTTGATCACTGAAGCTTTCTTT
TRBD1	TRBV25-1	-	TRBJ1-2	CASSPPDRGNYGYTF	TGTGCCAGCAGTCCTCCCGACAGGGGTAACTATGGCTACACCTTC
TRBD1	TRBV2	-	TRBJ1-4	CASSLRGPDEKLFF	TGTGCCAGCAGCCTCAGGGGGCCGGATGAAAAACTGTTTTTT
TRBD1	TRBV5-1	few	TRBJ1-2	CASSFPGQGGGYTF	TGCGCCAGCAGCTTTCCCGGACAGGGCGGCGGCTACACCTTC
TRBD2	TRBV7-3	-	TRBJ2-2	CASSVLPPLAGGPGGELFF	TGTGCCAGCAGCGTCCTTCCGCCACTAGCGGGGGGGCCAGGCGGGGAGCTGTTTTTT
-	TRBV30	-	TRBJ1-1	CAWSPGLMNTEAFF	TGTGCCTGGAGTCCCGGACTAATGAACACTGAAGCTTTCTTT
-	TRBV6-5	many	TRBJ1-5	CASRLERGNQPQHF	TGTGCCAGCAGGTTAGAAAGGGGAAATCAGCCCCAGCATTTT
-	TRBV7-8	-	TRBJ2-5	CASNNGGPGETQYF	TGTGCCAGCAATAACGGGGGGCCGGGAGAGACCCAGTACTTC
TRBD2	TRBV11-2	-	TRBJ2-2	CASSLGPSGRANTGELFF	TGTGCCAGCAGCTTAGGCCCTAGCGGGAGAGCGAACACCGGGGAGCTGTTTTTT
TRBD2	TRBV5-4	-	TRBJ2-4	CASSTDRLAGNLAKNIQYF	TGTGCCAGCAGCACGGATCGACTAGCGGGGAACTTAGCCAAAAACATTCAGTACTTC
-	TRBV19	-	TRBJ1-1	CASGHLNTEAFF	TGTGCCAGCGGACACTTAAACACTGAAGCTTTCTTT
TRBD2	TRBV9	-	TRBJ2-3	CASSVQGLAGGRTDTQYF	TGTGCCAGCAGCGTACAGGGACTAGCGGGGGGGCGAACAGATACGCAGTATTTT
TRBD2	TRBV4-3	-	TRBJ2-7	CASSQAVGRGLAKEQYF	TGCGCCAGCAGCCAAGCTGTGGGACGGGGACTAGCTAAGGAGCAGTACTTC
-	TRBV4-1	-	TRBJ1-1	CASSQDPPVGSTEAFF	TGCGCCAGCAGCCAAGATCCCCCGGTTGGTAGCACTGAAGCTTTCTTT
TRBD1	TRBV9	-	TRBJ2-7	CASSVGSGQGLAGSYEQYF	TGTGCCAGCAGCGTAGGATCGGGACAGGGGTTAGCGGGAAGCTACGAGCAGTACTTC
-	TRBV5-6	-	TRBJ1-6	CASSLVQGNSPLHF	TGTGCCAGCAGCTTGGTACAGGGCAATTCACCCCTCCACTTT
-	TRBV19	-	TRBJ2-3	CASSIRGAPRGTQYF	TGTGCCAGTAGTATAAGAGGGGCACCTCGGGGGACGCAGTATTTT
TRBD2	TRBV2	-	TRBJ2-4	CASRQGLAVAKNIQYF	TGTGCCAGCAGACAGGGACTAGCGGTAGCCAAAAACATTCAGTACTTC